The 21 T cell receptor beta chains given below trace back to one sample, sequenced in a study of T-cell memory formation after mild COVID-19. Each CDR3 protein gets one entry after TCRdb re-called the 5' RACE reads with MiXCR. This sample has about 150,000 distinct CDR3 sequences; roughly a third occur once, and the top ten carry around 13%. Sequenced material: PBMCs or a T cell subset sorted from them (not recorded which). The receptors come from an adult woman who had mild COVID-19 (a few samples of this study predate the infection). Cell type and time point are not known.

The table lists this clonotype with a few counts. This chain connects TRBV6-2 or TRBV6-3 to TRBJ2-1; 13 bases line up with TRBD2. The J segment lost 10 bases and the V segment lost 1 base, leaving 4 bases of the junction unmatched. The CDR3 has 15 amino acids. CDR1 and CDR2 (germline): MNHEY, SVGEGT. This chain's CDR3 is CASSYWTSGSDEQFF. Here the CDR3 DNA reads TGTGCCAGCAGTTACTGGACTAGCGGGAGTGACGAGCAGTTCTTC.

The rearrangement joins TRBV5-1 to TRBJ2-3; D is uncertain. This CDR3 comprises 15 residues. V was shortened by 0 bases and J by 4 bases, with 12 bases between the two germline ends. Germline loops: CDR1 SGHRS, CDR2 YFSETQ. The CDR3 is CASSLGPTAADTQYF. Here the CDR3 DNA reads TGCGCCAGCAGCTTGGGCCCTACAGCCGCAGATACGCAGTATTTT.

The chain joins TRBV7-2 to TRBJ1-5, with TRBD1 identical over 9 bases. The length of the CDR3 is 14 residues. With 4 bases clipped from V and 9 bases from J, the junction kept 7 bases outside the gene matches. Germline V gene sequence: CDR1 SGHTA, CDR2 FQGNSA. CDR3 in amino acids: CASSSNTGGWPQHF. The CDR3 bases are TGTGCCAGCAGCTCGAATACAGGGGGCTGGCCCCAGCATTTT.

The CDR3 sequence is CASSQDTGRTEAFF. The CDR3 DNA reads TGTGCCAGCAGCCAAGATACTGGTCGGACTGAAGCTTTCTTT. The chain employs TRBV3-1 and TRBJ1-1; no clear D gene. In germline, CDR1 is LGHDT, CDR2 YNNKEL (reference sequence). The CDR3 has 14 amino acids. Trimming pared 0 bases from V and 5 bases from J, leaving 10 bases between.

A few counts support this clonotype. J is TRBJ1-2 and V is TRBV2; TRBD1 agrees at 9 bases. Germline V gives CDR1 SNHLY, CDR2 FYNNEI. V lost 1 base and J lost 1; bases outside the gene matches: 4. The CDR3 is 16 amino acids. In nucleotides, the CDR3 is TGTGCCAGCAGTGAAGTGGACAGGGGAATTAACTATGGCTACACCTTC. Translating gives CASSEVDRGINYGYTF.

This clonotype was detected only a few times. The J gene is TRBJ2-1, the V gene TRBV11-2, with TRBD1 matching 11 bases. The CDR3 runs 17 residues. Unmatched junction bases numbered 14, after V lost 5 bases and J lost 8 bases. The germline CDR1 and CDR2 sequences are SGHAT and FQNNGV. CDR3 protein: CASSIPDRGRRSYEQFF. The CDR3 DNA reads TGTGCCAGCAGCATCCCGGACAGGGGGCGCCGTAGTTATGAGCAGTTCTTC.

V usage is TRBV29-1 and J usage is TRBJ1-1, with D perhaps TRBD1 (5 bases). The V and J ends lost 4 bases and 2 bases respectively, with 8 bases between them. Germline lookup yields CDR1 SQVTM and CDR2 ANQGSEA. The CDR3 runs to 12 residues. CDR3 region: CSVGQLNTEAFF. CDR3 DNA: TGCAGCGTTGGACAGTTAAACACTGAAGCTTTCTTT.

This clonotype was counted a few times. The chain has TRBV15 and TRBJ2-1; 8 positions agree with TRBD2. This CDR3 spans 17 amino acids. Germline-derived CDR1 and CDR2 are LNHNV and YYDKDF (reference sequence). Unmatched junction bases numbered 10, after V lost 0 bases and J lost 6 bases. The CDR3 loop is CATSRDLITSGRNEQFF. The CDR3 coding sequence is TGTGCCACCAGCAGAGATCTTATTACTAGCGGCCGCAATGAGCAGTTCTTC.

The chain has TRBV12-3 or TRBV12-4 and TRBJ2-2; possible D gene TRBD2, 5 bases. CDR3 length: 14 amino acids. V was trimmed by 3 bases and J by 5 bases, leaving 10 bases between them. As DNA, the CDR3 is TGTGCCAGCAGTTTTCGCCGGGGTACCGGGGAGCTGTTTTTT. Translating gives CASSFRRGTGELFF.

The chain has TRBV20-1 and TRBJ2-1; D possibly corresponds to TRBD2 (6 bases). This CDR3 is 16 amino acids long. Germline assignment: CDR1 DFQATT and CDR2 SNEGSKA (reference sequence). V gave up 3 bases and J gave up 2 bases, with 17 bases separating them. CDR3 protein: CSARTVGGATYNEQFF. The CDR3 coding sequence is TGCAGTGCTAGGACGGTCGGGGGTGCCACCTACAATGAGCAGTTCTTC.

The chain has TRBV24-1 and TRBJ2-5; unclear D gene. Germline CDR1 KGHDR, CDR2 SFDVKD. Trimming took 4 bases from V and 3 from J, leaving 20 bases between them. This CDR3 spans 17 amino acids. CDR3 coding DNA: TGTGCCACCAGTGAGGTATCTGGGTGGGCAGACGAAGAGACCCAGTACTTC. Residues: CATSEVSGWADEETQYF.

This clonotype appeared a few times. The rearrangement joins TRBV27 to TRBJ2-2, with 10 bases lining up with TRBD1. The CDR3 is made up of 17 amino acids. The germline V gene has CDR1 MNHEY and CDR2 SMNVEV (reference sequence). The ends lost 0 bases at V and 5 bases at J; junction bases unmatched: 6. The CDR3 bases are TGTGCCAGCAGTTTATCGGTAGGGACAGGGGTGACCGGGGAGCTGTTTTTT. Encoded protein: CASSLSVGTGVTGELFF.

This chain uses TRBV20-1 with TRBJ2-7, with TRBD1 as a possible D gene (5 bases). The V and J ends lost 1 base and 6 bases respectively, with 19 bases between them. Germline-derived CDR1 and CDR2 are DFQATT and SNEGSKA (reference sequence). The CDR3 contains 15 residues. The CDR3 coding sequence is TGCAGTGCTAGAGGTTGGAGCCCACAGGAATCCGAGCAGTACTTC. Translated, it gives CSARGWSPQESEQYF.

This clonotype has just a few counts. V and J are TRBV5-5 and TRBJ1-1, with TRBD1 matching 7 bases. The CDR3 is made up of 13 amino acids. Germline CDR1 and CDR2: SGHKS and YYEKEE (reference sequence). After removal of 2 bases from V and 3 bases from J, the junction contained 1 base not matched to a gene. The DNA for the CDR3 is TGTGCCAGCAGCTTACAGGGGTACACTGAAGCTTTCTTT. It encodes CASSLQGYTEAFF. The full variable domain, completed using reference TRBV5-5 and TRBJ1-1, is DAGVTQSPTHLIKTRGQQVTLRCSPISGHKSVSWYQQVLGQGPQFIFQYYEKEERGRGNFPDRFSARQFPNYSSELNVNALLLGDSALYLCASSLQGYTEAFFGQGTRLTVV.

Points on this clonotype: At one of its ends the junction is not consistent with the germline gene, which may arise from a read error. The gene calls are TRBV12-3 or TRBV12-4 and TRBJ1-1; no definite D call. The CDR3 extends over 12 amino acids. CDR3 protein: CASSFQNTEAFF. The CDR3 DNA sequence: TGTGCCAGCAGTTTCCAGAACACTGAGGCTTTCTTT.

V usage is TRBV7-8 and J usage is TRBJ2-7; no clear D. Trimming took off 5 bases at V and 3 bases at J, with 11 bases between the two ends. The CDR3 runs 13 residues. The germline CDR1 and CDR2 sequences are SGHVS and FQNEAQ. DNA for the CDR3: TGTGCCAGCAGCCCCCCGGCAGGCTACGAGCAGTACTTC. Amino acid sequence: CASSPPAGYEQYF.

This clonotype was detected a few times. The V and J genes are TRBV20-1 and TRBJ1-6, with D tentatively TRBD1 (6 bases). The CDR3 has 15 residues. Germline V gene data show CDR1 as DFQATT and CDR2 as SNEGSKA (reference sequence). Trimming cost V 6 bases and J 10 bases, with 22 bases left between them. DNA for the CDR3: TGCAGTGCATCGACAGGCATAACCGGAGGGTCACCCCTCCACTTT. It specifies CSASTGITGGSPLHF.

This clonotype showed up many times. The chain joins TRBV7-9 to TRBJ2-7, with D possibly matching TRBD1 (5 bases). V lost 5 bases and J lost 4, with 9 bases in between. CDR1 is SEHNR and CDR2 is FQNEAQ in the germline V gene (reference sequence). The CDR3 spans 12 residues. The CDR3 here is CASSRPGYEQYF. In DNA form, the CDR3 reads TGTGCCAGCAGCCGACCAGGGTACGAGCAGTACTTC.

V gene TRBV20-1 combines with J gene TRBJ2-7, with D possibly being TRBD2 (6 bases). In germline, CDR1 is DFQATT, CDR2 SNEGSKA (reference sequence). The CDR3 is 11 amino acids. V was shortened by 6 bases and J by 3 bases, with 9 bases between the two germline ends. DNA for the CDR3: TGCAGTGCGCGGGACGGCTACGAGCAGTACTTC. It is translated as CSARDGYEQYF.

This sequence joins TRBV2 and TRBJ2-1; TRBD1 matches at 7 bases. V lost 5 bases, J lost 5 bases, and 9 bases stayed unmatched. The germline V gene encodes CDR1 SNHLY and CDR2 FYNNEI. The CDR3 extends over 15 amino acids. CDR3 protein: CASSQWTGRDNEQFF. The CDR3 DNA follows: TGTGCCAGCAGTCAATGGACAGGCCGAGACAATGAGCAGTTCTTC.

This clonotype turned up a few times. The chain recombines TRBV5-1 with TRBJ2-5; TRBD1 matches 7 bases. This CDR3 comprises 16 residues. Trimming at V came to 1 base and at J to 5 bases, leaving 11 bases not matched to a gene. Germline CDR1 reads SGHRS; CDR2 reads YFSETQ. Written as DNA, the CDR3 is TGCGCCAGCAGCTTGTGGACAGGCACATCACAGGAGACCCAGTACTTC. Protein: CASSLWTGTSQETQYF.